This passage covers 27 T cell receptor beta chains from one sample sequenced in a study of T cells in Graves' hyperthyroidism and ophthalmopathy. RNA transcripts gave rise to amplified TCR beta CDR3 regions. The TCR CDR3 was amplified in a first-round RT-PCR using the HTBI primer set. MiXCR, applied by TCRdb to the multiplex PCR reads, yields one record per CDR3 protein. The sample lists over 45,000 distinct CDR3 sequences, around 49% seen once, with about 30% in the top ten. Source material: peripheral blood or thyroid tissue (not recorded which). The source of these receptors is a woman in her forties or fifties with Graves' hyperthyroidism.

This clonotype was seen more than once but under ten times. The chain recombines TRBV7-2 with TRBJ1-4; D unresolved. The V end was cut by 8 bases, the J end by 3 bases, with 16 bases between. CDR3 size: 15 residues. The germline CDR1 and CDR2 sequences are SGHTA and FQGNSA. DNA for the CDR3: TGTGCCAGCTCACCGGGAGGCCAGTCTAATGAAAAACTGTTTTTT. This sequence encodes CASSPGGQSNEKLFF.

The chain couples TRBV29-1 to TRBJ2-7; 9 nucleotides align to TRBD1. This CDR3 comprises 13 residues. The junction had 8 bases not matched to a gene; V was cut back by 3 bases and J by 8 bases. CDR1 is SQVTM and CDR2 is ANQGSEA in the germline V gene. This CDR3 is CSVEKDRGSKQYF. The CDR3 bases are TGCAGCGTTGAGAAGGACAGGGGATCCAAGCAGTACTTC.

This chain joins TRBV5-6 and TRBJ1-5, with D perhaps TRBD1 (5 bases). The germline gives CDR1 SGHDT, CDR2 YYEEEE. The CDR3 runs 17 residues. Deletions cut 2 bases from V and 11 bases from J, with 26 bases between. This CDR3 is CASSFQGLAEYQETQHF. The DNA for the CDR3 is TGTGCCAGCAGCTTCCAGGGACTAGCGGAGTACCAAGAGACCCAGCATTTT.

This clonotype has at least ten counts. CDR3 sequence: CAIRAAGGDSPLHF. For the CDR3, the DNA is TGTGCCATCAGGGCCGCAGGGGGCGACTCACCCCTCCACTTT. The chain links TRBV10-3 to TRBJ1-6; 8 bases align to TRBD1. The length of the CDR3 is 14 residues. V gave up 6 bases and J gave up 10 bases; unmatched junction bases: 8. The germline V gene encodes CDR1 ENHRY and CDR2 SYGVKD.

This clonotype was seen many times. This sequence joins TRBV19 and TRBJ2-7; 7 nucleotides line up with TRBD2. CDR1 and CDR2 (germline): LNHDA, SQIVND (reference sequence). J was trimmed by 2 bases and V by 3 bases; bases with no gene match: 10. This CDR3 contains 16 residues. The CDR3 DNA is TGTGCCAGTAGTATCGGCGGCGGGAGTACTCCCTACGAGCAGTACTTC. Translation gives CASSIGGGSTPYEQYF.

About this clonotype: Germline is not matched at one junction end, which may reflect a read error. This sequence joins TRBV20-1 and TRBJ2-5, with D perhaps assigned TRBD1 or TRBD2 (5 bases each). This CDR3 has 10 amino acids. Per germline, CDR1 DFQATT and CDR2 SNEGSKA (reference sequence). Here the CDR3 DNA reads TGCAGTGCTAGAGAATGGGGACCTACGTTC. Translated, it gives CSAREWGPTF.

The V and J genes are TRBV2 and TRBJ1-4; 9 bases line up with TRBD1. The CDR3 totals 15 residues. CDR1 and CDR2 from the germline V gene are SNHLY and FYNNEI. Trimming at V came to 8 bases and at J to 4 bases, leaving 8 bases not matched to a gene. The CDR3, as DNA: TGTGCCAGCGGGACAGGGCCTGGGATTAATGAAAAACTGTTTTTT. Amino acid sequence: CASGTGPGINEKLFF.

CDR3 nucleotide sequence: TGCAGTGCTCTTTACCAGGGAAACACCGGGGAGCTGTTTTTT. Protein product: CSALYQGNTGELFF. The chain couples TRBV20-1 to TRBJ2-2, with D possibly TRBD1 on 5 matching bases. V lost 5 bases to trimming and J lost 2 bases, with 12 bases between them. The germline CDR1 and CDR2 sequences are DFQATT and SNEGSKA (reference sequence). The CDR3 has 14 residues.

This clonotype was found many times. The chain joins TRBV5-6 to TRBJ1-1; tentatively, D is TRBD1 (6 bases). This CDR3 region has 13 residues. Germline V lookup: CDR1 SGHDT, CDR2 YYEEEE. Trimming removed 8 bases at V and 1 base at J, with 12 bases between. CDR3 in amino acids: CASDRRANTEAFF. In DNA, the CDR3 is TGTGCCAGTGACAGGAGGGCGAACACTGAAGCTTTCTTT.

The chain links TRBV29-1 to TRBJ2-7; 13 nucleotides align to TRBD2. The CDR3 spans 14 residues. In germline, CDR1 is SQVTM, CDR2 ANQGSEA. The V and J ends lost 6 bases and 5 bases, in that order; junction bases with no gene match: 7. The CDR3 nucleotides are TGCAGCGTCCGGACTAGCGGGAGTCTAGACGAGCAGTACTTC. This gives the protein CSVRTSGSLDEQYF.

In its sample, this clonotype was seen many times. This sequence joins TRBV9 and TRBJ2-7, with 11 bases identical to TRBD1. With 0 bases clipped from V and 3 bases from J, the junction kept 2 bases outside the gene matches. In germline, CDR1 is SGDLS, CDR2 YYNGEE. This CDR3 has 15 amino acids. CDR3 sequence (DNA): TGTGCCAGCAGCGTAGGGGACAGGGGGATCTACGAGCAGTACTTC. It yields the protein CASSVGDRGIYEQYF. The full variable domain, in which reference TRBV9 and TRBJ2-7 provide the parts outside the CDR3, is DSGVTQTPKHLITATGQRVTLRCSPRSGDLSVYWYQQSLDQGLQFLIQYYNGEERAKGNILERFSAQQFPDLHSELNLSSLELGDSALYFCASSVGDRGIYEQYFGPGTRLTVT.

The CDR3 reads CASSFGATATNEKLFF. The CDR3 DNA reads TGTGCCAGCAGCTTCGGGGCTACCGCAACTAATGAAAAACTGTTTTTT. This chain uses TRBV7-9 with TRBJ1-4; D possibly corresponds to TRBD1 (5 bases). Trimming shortened V by 3 bases and J by 0 bases, and 11 bases separated the two germline ends. This CDR3 has 16 residues. Germline V gene lookup returns CDR1 SEHNR and CDR2 FQNEAQ (reference sequence).

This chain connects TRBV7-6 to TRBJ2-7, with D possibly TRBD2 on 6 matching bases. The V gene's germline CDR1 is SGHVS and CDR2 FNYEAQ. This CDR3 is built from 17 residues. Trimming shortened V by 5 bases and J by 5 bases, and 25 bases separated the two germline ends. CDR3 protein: CASSPLAGGSWFDEQYF. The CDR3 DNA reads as TGTGCCAGCAGCCCCCTGGCTGGGGGGAGTTGGTTCGACGAGCAGTACTTC.

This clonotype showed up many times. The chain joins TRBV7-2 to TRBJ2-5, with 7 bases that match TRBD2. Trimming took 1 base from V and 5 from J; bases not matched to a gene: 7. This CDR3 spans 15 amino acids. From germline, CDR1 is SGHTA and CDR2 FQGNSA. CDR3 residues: CASSLGGGSRETQYF. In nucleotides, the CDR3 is TGTGCCAGCAGCTTAGGAGGCGGGAGTCGGGAGACCCAGTACTTC.

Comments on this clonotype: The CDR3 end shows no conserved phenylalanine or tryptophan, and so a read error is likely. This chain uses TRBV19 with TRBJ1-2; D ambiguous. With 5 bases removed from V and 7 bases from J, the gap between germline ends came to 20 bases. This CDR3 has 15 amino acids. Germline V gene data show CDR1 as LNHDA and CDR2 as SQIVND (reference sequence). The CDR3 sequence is CASSHAGSPGGGYTL. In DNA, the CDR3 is TGTGCCAGTAGTCATGCAGGCAGTCCGGGTGGTGGCTACACCCTC.

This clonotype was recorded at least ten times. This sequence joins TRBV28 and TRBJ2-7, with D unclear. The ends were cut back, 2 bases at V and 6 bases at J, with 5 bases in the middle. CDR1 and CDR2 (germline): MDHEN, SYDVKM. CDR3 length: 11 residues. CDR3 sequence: CASSLGIEQYF. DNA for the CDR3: TGTGCCAGCAGTTTAGGGATCGAGCAGTACTTC. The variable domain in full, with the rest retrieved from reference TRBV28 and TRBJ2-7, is DVKVTQSSRYLVKRTGEKVFLECVQDMDHENMFWYRQDPGLGLRLIYFSYDVKMKEKGDIPEGYSVSREKKERFSLILESASTNQTSMYLCASSLGIEQYFGPGTRLTVT.

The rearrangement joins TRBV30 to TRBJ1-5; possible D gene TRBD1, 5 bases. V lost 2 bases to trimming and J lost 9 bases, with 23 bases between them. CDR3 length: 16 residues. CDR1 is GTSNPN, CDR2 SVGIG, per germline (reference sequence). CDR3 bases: TGTGCCTGGAGTCCCCCTGGGCAGGGTGGTTTGGGGCCCCAGCATTTT. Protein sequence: CAWSPPGQGGLGPQHF.

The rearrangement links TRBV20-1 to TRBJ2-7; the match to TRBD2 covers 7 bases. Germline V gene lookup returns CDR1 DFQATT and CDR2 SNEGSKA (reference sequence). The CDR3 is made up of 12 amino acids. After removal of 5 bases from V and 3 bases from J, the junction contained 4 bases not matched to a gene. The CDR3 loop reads CSAGTTIYEQYF. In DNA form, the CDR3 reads TGCAGTGCTGGGACTACCATCTACGAGCAGTACTTC.

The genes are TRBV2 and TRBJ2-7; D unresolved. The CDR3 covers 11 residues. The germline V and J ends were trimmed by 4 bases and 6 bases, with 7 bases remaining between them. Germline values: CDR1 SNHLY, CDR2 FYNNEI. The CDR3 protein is CASSGALEQYF. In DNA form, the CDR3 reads TGTGCCAGCAGTGGAGCCCTCGAGCAGTACTTC.

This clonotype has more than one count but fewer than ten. CDR3 in amino acids: CAISGPLLAGEMETQYF. CDR3 bases: TGTGCCATCAGTGGTCCCCTATTAGCGGGAGAAATGGAGACCCAGTACTTC. This chain connects TRBV10-3 to TRBJ2-5; 9 nucleotides align to TRBD2. From germline, CDR1 is ENHRY and CDR2 SYGVKD. V lost 4 bases, J lost 5 bases, and 14 bases stayed unmatched. The length of the CDR3 is 17 residues.

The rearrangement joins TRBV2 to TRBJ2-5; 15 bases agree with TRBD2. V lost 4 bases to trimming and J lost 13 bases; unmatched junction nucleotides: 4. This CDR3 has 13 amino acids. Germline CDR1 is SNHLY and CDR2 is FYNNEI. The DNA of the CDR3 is TGTGCCAGCAGTGGGACTAGCGGGAGGGCCGTGTACTTC. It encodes CASSGTSGRAVYF.

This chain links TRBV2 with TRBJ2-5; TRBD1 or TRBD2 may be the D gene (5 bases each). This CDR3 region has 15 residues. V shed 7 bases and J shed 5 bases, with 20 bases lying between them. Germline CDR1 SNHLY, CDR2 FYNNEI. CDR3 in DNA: TGTGCCAGCACCCGATTAGGGACCTTCGACGAGACCCAGTACTTC. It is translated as CASTRLGTFDETQYF.

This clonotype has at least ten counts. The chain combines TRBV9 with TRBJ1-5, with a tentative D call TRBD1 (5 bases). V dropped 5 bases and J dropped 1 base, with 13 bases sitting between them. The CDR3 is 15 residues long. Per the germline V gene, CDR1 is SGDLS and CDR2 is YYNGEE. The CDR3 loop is CASSRGEVSNQPQHF. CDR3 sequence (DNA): TGTGCCAGCAGTAGAGGGGAGGTGAGCAATCAGCCCCAGCATTTT.

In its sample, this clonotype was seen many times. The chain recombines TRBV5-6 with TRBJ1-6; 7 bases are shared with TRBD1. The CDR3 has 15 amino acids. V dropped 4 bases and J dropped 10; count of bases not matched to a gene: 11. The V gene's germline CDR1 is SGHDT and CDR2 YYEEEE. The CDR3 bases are TGTGCCAGCAGCGACGGGACAGCAAATCGGTCACCCCTCCACTTT. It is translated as CASSDGTANRSPLHF.

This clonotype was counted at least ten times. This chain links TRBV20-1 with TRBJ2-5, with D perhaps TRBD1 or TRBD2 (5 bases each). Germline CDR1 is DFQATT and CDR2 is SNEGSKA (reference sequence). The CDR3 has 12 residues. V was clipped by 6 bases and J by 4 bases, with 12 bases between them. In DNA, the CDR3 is TGCAGTGCCGGGGCTAGAGGAGAGACCCAGTACTTC. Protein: CSAGARGETQYF.

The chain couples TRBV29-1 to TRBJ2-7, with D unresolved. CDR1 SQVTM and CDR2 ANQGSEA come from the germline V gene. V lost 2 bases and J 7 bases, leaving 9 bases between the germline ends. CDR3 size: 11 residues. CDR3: CSVERLGEQYF. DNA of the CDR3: TGCAGCGTTGAAAGGCTAGGTGAGCAGTACTTC.

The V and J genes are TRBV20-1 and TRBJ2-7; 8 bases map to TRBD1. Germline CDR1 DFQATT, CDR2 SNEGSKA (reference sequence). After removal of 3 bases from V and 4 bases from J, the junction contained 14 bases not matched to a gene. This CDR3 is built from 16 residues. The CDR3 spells CSARPITQGARYEQYF. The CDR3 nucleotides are TGCAGTGCTAGGCCCATTACTCAGGGGGCTAGGTACGAGCAGTACTTC.